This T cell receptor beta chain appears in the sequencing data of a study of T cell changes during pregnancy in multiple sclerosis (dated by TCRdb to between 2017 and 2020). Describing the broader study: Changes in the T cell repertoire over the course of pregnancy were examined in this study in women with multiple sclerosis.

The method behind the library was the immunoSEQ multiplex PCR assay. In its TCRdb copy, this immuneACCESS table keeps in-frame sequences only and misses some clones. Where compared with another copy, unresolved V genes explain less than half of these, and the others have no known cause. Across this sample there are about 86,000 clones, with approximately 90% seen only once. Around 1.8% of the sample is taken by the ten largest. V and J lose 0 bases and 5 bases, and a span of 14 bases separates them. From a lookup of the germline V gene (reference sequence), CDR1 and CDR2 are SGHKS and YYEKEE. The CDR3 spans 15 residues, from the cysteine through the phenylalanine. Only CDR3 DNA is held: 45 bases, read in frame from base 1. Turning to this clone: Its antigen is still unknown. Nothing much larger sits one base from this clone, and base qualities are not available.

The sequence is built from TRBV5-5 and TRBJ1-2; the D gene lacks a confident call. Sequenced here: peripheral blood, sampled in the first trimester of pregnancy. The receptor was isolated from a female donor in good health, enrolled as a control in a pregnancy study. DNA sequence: TGTGCCAGCAGCTTGGCCGGGCTAGCCTTATATGGCTACACCTTC. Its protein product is CASSLAGLALYGYTF. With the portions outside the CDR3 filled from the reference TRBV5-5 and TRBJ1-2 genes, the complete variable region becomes DAGVTQSPTHLIKTRGQQVTLRCSPISGHKSVSWYQQVLGQGPQFIFQYYEKEERGRGNFPDRFSARQFPNYSSELNVNALLLGDSALYLCASSLAGLALYGYTFGSGTRLTVV.